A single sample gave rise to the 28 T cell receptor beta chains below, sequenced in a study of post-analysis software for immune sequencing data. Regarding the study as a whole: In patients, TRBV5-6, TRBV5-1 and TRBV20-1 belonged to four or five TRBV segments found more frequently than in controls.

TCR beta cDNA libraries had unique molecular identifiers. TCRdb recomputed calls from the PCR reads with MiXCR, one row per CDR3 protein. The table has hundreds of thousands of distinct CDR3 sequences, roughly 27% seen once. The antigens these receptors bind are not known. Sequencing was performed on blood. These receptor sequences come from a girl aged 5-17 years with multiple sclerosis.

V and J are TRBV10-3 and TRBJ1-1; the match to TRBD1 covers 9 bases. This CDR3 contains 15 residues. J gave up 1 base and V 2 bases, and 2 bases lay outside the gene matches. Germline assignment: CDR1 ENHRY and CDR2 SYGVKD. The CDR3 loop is CAISEGGQGNTEAFF. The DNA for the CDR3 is TGTGCCATCAGTGAGGGGGGACAGGGGAACACTGAAGCTTTCTTT.

CDR3: CASSQARTSGSRGEQYF. CDR3 DNA: TGTGCCAGCAGCCAAGCCCGGACTAGCGGGTCGCGAGGGGAGCAGTACTTC. The rearrangement uses TRBV3-1 and TRBJ2-7; TRBD2 agrees at 11 bases. The CDR3 has 17 residues. With 1 base clipped from V and 7 bases from J, the junction kept 12 bases outside the gene matches. CDR1 is LGHDT and CDR2 is YNNKEL in the germline V gene (reference sequence).

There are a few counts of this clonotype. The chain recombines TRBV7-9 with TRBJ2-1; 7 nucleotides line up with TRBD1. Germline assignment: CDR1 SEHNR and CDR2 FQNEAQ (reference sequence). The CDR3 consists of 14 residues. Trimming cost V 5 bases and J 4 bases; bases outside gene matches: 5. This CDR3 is CASSHPTGYNEQFF. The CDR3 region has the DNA TGTGCCAGCAGCCACCCGACAGGGTACAATGAGCAGTTCTTC.

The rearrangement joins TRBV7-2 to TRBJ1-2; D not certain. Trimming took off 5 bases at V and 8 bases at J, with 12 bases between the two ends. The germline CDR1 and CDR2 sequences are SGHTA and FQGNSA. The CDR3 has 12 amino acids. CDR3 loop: CASSPAGWGYTF. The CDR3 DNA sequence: TGTGCCAGCAGCCCCGCGGGCTGGGGCTACACCTTC.

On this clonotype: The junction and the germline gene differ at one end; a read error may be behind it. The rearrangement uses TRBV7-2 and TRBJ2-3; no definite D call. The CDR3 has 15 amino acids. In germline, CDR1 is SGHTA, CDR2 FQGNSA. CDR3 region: CASSLILQSTDMQYF. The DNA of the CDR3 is TGTGCCAGCAGCTTAATTCTCCAGAGCACAGATATGCAGTATTTT.

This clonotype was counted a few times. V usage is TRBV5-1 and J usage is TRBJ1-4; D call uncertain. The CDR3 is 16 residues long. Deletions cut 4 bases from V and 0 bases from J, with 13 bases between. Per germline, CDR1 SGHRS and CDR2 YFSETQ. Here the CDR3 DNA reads TGCGCCAGCAGCCAGAATAACCGTGCAACTAATGAAAAACTGTTTTTT. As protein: CASSQNNRATNEKLFF. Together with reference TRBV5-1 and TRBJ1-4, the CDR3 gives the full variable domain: KAGVTQTPRYLIKTRGQQVTLSCSPISGHRSVSWYQQTPGQGLQFLFEYFSETQRNKGNFPGRFSGRQFSNSRSEMNVSTLELGDSALYLCASSQNNRATNEKLFFGSGTQLSVL.

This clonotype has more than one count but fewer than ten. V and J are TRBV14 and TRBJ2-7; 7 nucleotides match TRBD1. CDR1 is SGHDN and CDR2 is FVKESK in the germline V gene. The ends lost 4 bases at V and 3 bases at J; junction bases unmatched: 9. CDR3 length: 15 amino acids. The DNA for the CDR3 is TGTGCCAGCAGCCCCCTCGGGACAGACTTCTACGAGCAGTACTTC. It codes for CASSPLGTDFYEQYF.

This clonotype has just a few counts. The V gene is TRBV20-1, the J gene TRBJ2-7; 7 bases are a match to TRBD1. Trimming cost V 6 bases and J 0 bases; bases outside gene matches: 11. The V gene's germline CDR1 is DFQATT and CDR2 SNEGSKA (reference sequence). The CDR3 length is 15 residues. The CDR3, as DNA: TGCAGTGCAGAAGAACAGGGGCGTAGCTCCTACGAGCAGTACTTC. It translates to CSAEEQGRSSYEQYF.

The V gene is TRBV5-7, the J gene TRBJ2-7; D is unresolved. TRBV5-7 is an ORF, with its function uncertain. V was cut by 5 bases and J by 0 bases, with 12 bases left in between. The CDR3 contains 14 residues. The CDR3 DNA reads TGTGCCAGCAGTGGACGAAGGAGCTCCTACGAGCAGTACTTC. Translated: CASSGRRSSYEQYF.

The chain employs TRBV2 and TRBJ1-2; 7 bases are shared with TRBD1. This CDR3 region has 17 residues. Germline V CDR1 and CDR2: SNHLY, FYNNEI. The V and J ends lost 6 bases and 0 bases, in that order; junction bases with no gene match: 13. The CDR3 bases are TGTGCCAGCAGCCGCAAAAGGGGGCAGCAAGCTAACTATGGCTACACCTTC. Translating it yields CASSRKRGQQANYGYTF.

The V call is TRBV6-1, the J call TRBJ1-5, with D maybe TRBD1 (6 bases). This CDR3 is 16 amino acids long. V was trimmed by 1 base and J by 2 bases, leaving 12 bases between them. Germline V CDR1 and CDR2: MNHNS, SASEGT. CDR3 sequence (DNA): TGTGCCAGCAGTGAAGTCGGGGGGCTCGGCAATCAGCCCCAGCATTTT. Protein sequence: CASSEVGGLGNQPQHF.

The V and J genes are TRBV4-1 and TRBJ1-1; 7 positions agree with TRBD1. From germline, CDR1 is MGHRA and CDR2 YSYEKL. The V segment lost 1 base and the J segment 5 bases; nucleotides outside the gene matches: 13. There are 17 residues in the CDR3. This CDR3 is CASSQVLRGPRRTEAFF. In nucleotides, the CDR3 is TGCGCCAGCAGCCAAGTTTTGAGGGGGCCTCGTAGAACTGAAGCTTTCTTT.

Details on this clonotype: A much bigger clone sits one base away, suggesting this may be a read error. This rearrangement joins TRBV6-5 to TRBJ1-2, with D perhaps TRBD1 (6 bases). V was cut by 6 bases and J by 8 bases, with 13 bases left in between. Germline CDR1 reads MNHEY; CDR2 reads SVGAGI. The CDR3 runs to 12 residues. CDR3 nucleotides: TGTGCCAGCAGGGGGGGGCGAGAGGGCTACACCTTC. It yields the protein CASRGGREGYTF.

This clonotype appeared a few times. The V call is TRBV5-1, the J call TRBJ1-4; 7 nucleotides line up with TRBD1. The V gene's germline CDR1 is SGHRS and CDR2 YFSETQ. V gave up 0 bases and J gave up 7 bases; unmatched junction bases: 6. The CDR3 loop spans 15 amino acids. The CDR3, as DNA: TGCGCCAGCAGCTTGGAGGGGACAGTCGGTGAAAAACTGTTTTTT. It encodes CASSLEGTVGEKLFF.

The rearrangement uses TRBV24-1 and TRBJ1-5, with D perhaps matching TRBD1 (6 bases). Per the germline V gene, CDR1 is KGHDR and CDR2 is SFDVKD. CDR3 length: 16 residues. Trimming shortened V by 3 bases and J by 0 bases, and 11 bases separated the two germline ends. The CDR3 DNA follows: TGTGCCACCAGTGATCCCGGGACAAATAGCAATCAGCCCCAGCATTTT. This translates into CATSDPGTNSNQPQHF.

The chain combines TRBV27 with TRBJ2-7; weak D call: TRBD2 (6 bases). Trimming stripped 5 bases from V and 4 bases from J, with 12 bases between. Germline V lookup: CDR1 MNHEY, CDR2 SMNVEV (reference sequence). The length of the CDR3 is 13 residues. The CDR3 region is CASSPYGGYEQYF. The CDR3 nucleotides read TGTGCCAGCAGTCCCTACGGGGGTTACGAGCAGTACTTC.

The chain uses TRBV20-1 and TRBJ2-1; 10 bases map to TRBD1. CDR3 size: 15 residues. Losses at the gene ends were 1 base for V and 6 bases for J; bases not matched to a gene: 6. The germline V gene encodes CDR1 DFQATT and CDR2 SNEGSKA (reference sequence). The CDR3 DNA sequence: TGCAGTGCTAGAGGGGGACAGGGGTCTTCCAATGAGCAGTTCTTC. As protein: CSARGGQGSSNEQFF.

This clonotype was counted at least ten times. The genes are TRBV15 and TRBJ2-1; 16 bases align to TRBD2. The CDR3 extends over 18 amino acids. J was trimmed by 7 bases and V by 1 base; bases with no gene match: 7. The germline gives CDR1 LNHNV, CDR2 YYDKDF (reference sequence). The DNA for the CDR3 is TGTGCCACCAGCAGAGCGTTGGGACTAGCGGGAGGGGATAATGAGCAGTTCTTC. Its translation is CATSRALGLAGGDNEQFF.

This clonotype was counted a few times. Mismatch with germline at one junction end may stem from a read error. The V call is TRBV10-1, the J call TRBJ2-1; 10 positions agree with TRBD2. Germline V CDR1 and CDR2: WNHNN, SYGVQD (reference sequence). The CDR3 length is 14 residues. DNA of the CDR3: TGCGCCAGCAGTGTAGCGGGAGGCTACAATGAGCTGTTCTTC. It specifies CASSVAGGYNELFF.

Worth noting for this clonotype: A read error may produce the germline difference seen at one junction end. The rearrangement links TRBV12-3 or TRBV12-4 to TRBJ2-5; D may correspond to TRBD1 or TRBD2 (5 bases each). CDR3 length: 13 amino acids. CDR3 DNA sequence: TGTGCCAGCAGCCCCGGGACCCGAGAGTCCCAGTACTTC. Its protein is CASSPGTRESQYF.

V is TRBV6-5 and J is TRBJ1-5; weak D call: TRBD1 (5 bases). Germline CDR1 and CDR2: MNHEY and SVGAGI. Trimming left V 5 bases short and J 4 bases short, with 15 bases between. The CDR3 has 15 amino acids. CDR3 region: CASSPSGGRNQPQHF. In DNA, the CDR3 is TGTGCCAGCAGTCCCTCCGGGGGTCGGAATCAGCCCCAGCATTTT.

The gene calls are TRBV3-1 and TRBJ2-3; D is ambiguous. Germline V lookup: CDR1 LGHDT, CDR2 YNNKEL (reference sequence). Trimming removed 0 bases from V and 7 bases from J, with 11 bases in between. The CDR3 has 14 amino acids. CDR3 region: CASSQDLATYTQYF. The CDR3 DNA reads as TGTGCCAGCAGCCAAGATCTTGCTACCTATACGCAGTATTTT.

Here the CDR3 DNA reads TGTGCCAGCAGCTCCACCGCCAGACTCAACTATGGCTACACCTTC. It encodes CASSSTARLNYGYTF. The chain has TRBV7-2 and TRBJ1-2; D not resolved. The CDR3 spans 15 residues. The germline V gene encodes CDR1 SGHTA and CDR2 FQGNSA. V lost 4 bases to trimming and J lost 2 bases, with 14 bases between them. Complete variable domain (other parts from reference TRBV7-2 and TRBJ1-2): GAGVSQSPSNKVTEKGKDVELRCDPISGHTALYWYRQSLGQGLEFLIYFQGNSAPDKSGLPSDRFSAERTGGSVSTLTIQRTQQEDSAVYLCASSSTARLNYGYTFGSGTRLTVV.

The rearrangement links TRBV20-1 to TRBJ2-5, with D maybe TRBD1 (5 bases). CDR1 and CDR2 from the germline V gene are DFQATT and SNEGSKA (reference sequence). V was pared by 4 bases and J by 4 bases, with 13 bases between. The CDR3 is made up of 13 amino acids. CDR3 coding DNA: TGCAGTGCTACCCCAGGGTTCCCAGAGACCCAGTACTTC. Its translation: CSATPGFPETQYF.

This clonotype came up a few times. The CDR3, as DNA: TGTGCCAGCAGTTTAGTTCGAGATAGCAATCAGCCCCAGCATTTT. It translates to CASSLVRDSNQPQHF. This chain connects TRBV12-3 or TRBV12-4 to TRBJ1-5, with D hard to call. CDR3 length: 15 residues. Trimming took 1 base from V and 0 from J, leaving 7 bases between them.

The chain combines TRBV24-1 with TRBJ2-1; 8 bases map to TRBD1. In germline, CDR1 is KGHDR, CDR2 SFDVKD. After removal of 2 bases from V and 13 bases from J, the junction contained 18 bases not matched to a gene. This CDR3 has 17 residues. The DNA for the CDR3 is TGTGCCACCAGTGATTCCGTGGCAGGGGGCGCGGGTGAGACCCAGTTCTTC. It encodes CATSDSVAGGAGETQFF.

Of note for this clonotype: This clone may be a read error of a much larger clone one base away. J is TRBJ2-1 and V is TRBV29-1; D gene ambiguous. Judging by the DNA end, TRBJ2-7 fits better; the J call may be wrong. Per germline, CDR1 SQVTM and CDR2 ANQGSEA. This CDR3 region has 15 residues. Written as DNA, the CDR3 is TGCAGCGTTGATGAGGAGATCACCCTCTACAATGAGCAGTACTTC. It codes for CSVDEEITLYNEQYF.

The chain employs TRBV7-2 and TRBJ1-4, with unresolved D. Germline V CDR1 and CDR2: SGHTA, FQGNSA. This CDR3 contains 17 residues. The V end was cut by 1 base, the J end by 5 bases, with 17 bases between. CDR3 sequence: CASSLGDWGSLNEKLFF. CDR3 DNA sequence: TGTGCCAGCAGCTTAGGAGATTGGGGAAGTCTAAATGAAAAACTGTTTTTT.